The 5 T cell receptor beta chains in this list originate from one sample, sequenced in a study of cytomegalovirus exposure and HLA in healthy donors. The PCR employed 60 Vbeta primers together with 13 Jbeta primers. The method was immunoSEQ multiplex PCR; TCRdb's version includes in-frame clones alone and lacks a portion of them. The table includes some 120,000 clones, less than 70% detected once. Sequencing used PBMCs. The source is a woman in her 30s in good health and CMV-seronegative.

The V and J genes are TRBV29-1 and TRBJ2-4; 14 nucleotides align to TRBD2. The trim removed 4 bases at V and 5 bases at J, leaving 4 bases unmatched. The CDR3 consists of 15 residues. The germline V gene encodes CDR1 SQVTM and CDR2 ANQGSEA. The CDR3 protein is CSVATSGRAENIQYF. CDR3 nucleotide sequence: TGCAGCGTTGCGACTAGCGGGAGGGCAGAAAACATTCAGTACTTC.

J is TRBJ2-7 and V is TRBV5-1; D is perhaps TRBD1 (5 bases). The CDR3 sequence is 11 residues long. V was pared by 4 bases and J by 4 bases, with 6 bases between. Germline CDR1 and CDR2: SGHRS and YFSETQ. Here the CDR3 reads CASSDRYEQYF. In DNA, the CDR3 is TGCGCCAGCAGCGACAGATACGAGCAGTACTTC.

The J gene is TRBJ2-4, the V gene TRBV28; TRBD1 aligns across 7 bases. This CDR3 comprises 16 residues. The V gene end was trimmed by 3 bases and the J gene end by 7 bases; junction bases not matched to a gene: 12. CDR1 is MDHEN, CDR2 SYDVKM, per germline. The DNA for the CDR3 is TGTGCCAGCAGTTTGGGCCCCTTATTACAGGGGAACATTCAGTACTTC. Protein sequence: CASSLGPLLQGNIQYF.

The chain joins TRBV5-1 to TRBJ2-7, with TRBD2 matching 12 bases. This CDR3 is 15 amino acids long. The V and J ends lost 0 bases and 6 bases, in that order; junction bases with no gene match: 4. The germline gives CDR1 SGHRS, CDR2 YFSETQ. The CDR3: CASSLGLAGATEQYF. CDR3 DNA: TGCGCCAGCAGCTTGGGACTAGCGGGAGCTACCGAGCAGTACTTC.

There are a few counts of this clone. The V and J genes are TRBV7-9 and TRBJ2-1; 10 positions match TRBD2. Germline lookup yields CDR1 SEHNR and CDR2 FQNEAQ (reference sequence). V shed 6 bases and J 7 bases; nucleotides not matched to a gene: 12. The CDR3 has 16 amino acids. The CDR3 DNA is TGTGCCAGCAGGCAGGGCCTAGCGGGAGATATTAATGAGCAGTTCTTC. Its protein is CASRQGLAGDINEQFF.